This TCR beta chain was profiled in a study of T cells in tumors after PD-1 blockade. This CDR3 region has 15 residues. Unmatched junction bases numbered 5, after V lost 5 bases and J lost 2 bases. Germline CDR1 SEHNR, CDR2 FQNEAQ (reference sequence). Sequencing was performed with immunoSEQ multiplex PCR; in TCRdb, only in-frame clones are kept and a portion is missing. The sample records nearly 25,000 clones, roughly 85% being singletons. This receptor was identified in a human donor with basal cell carcinoma. Material: PBMCs, obtained after anti-PD-1 treatment. The genes are TRBV7-9 and TRBJ2-3; 9 nucleotides agree with TRBD1. In nucleotides, the CDR3 is TGTGCCAGCAGCCCCTGGACAGGGGCCACAGATACGCAGTATTTT. As protein: CASSPWTGATDTQYF.